The T cell receptor beta chain under discussion was sequenced for a study of T cell responses to AZD1222 COVID-19 vaccine. Study results and limitations: Repertoires were obtained only post-peak T cell response. Clonal diversity may have been underestimated, and the donors were mostly white British, with more females than males.

Comment on this clone: Its antigen is unidentified.

Here immunoSEQ multiplex PCR was the method, and the copy in TCRdb shows in-frame clones only, minus some. In the table there are approximately 160,000 clones, 88% of which are singletons. The CDR3 is 13 amino acids. V trimming: 5 bases; J trimming: 1 base; junction bases outside the gene matches: 4. Germline CDR1 SQVTM, CDR2 ANQGSEA. This specimen was peripheral blood, taken on day 0 of AZD1222 vaccination. The V call is TRBV29-1, the J call TRBJ2-7, with TRBD2 matching over 8 bases. The sequence came from an adult in good health. The CDR3 is CSVLAGPSYEQYF. The CDR3 DNA reads as TGCAGCGTTTTAGCGGGACCATCCTACGAGCAGTACTTC.